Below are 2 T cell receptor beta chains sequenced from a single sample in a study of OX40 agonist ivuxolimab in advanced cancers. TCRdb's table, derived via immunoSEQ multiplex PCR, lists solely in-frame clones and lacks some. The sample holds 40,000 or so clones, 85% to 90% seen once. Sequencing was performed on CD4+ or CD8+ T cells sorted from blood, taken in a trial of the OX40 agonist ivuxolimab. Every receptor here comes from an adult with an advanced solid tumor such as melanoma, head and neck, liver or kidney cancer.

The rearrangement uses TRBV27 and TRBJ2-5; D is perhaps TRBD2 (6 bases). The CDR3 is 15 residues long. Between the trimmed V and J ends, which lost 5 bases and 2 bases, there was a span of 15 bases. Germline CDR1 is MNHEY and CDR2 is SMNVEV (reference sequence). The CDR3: CASSGGWGEQETQYF. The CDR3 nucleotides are TGTGCCAGCAGTGGAGGGTGGGGGGAACAAGAGACCCAGTACTTC.

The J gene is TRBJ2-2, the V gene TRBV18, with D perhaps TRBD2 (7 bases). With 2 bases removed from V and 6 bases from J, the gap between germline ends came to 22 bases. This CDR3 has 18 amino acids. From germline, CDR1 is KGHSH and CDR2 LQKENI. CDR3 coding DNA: TGTGCCAGCTCACCAGGCGCCGGATGGGGGGGCCAGCCCGGGGAGCTGTTTTTT. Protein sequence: CASSPGAGWGGQPGELFF. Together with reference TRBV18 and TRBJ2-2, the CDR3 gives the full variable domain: NAGVMQNPRHLVRRRGQEARLRCSPMKGHSHVYWYRQLPEEGLKFMVYLQKENIIDESGMPKERFSAEFPKEGPSILRIQQVVRGDSAAYFCASSPGAGWGGQPGELFFGEGSRLTVL.